One and the same sample provided the 20 T cell receptor beta chains below, sequenced in a study of T cells in Graves' hyperthyroidism and ophthalmopathy. The investigators amplified TCR beta CDR3 regions from RNA transcripts. HTBI primers were used for first-round RT-PCR of the TCR CDR3. TCRdb reprocessed the multiplex PCR reads via MiXCR and lists one record per CDR3 protein. In the table there are around 300,000 distinct CDR3 sequences, 15% of which are singletons. Sequences were obtained from blood. These receptor sequences come from a woman aged 50 to 60 with Graves' hyperthyroidism that later progressed to Graves' ophthalmopathy.

A remark on this clonotype: A read error may explain this, as a much larger clone is one base away. V and J are TRBV20-1 and TRBJ2-3; 9 bases match TRBD1. Germline assignment: CDR1 DFQATT and CDR2 SNEGSKA (reference sequence). The CDR3 is 13 amino acids. J lost 10 bases, V lost 8 bases, and 13 bases had no gene match. The DNA for the CDR3 is TGCAGTTCACACAGGGGGCGATCCGATGCGCAGTATTTT. It yields the protein CSSHRGRSDAQYF.

This clonotype was seen repeatedly, ten times or more. This rearrangement joins TRBV18 to TRBJ1-6; D unclear. Germline lookup yields CDR1 KGHSH and CDR2 LQKENI. Trimming left V 0 bases short and J 8 bases short, with 11 bases between. The CDR3 spans 15 residues. The CDR3 reads CASSPPSLKDSPLHF. CDR3 bases: TGTGCCAGCTCACCACCTTCGTTAAAGGATTCACCCCTCCACTTT.

This clonotype was recorded many times. The rearrangement joins TRBV19 to TRBJ1-5; no clear D. Germline V gene lookup returns CDR1 LNHDA and CDR2 SQIVND (reference sequence). The ends were cut back, 3 bases at V and 6 bases at J, with 9 bases in the middle. This CDR3 spans 13 amino acids. The CDR3 protein is CASSIMGGQPQHF. CDR3 DNA: TGTGCCAGTAGTATTATGGGAGGTCAGCCCCAGCATTTT.

The table lists this clonotype with many counts. The chain has TRBV20-1 and TRBJ2-1, with D tentatively TRBD2 (6 bases). Per germline, CDR1 DFQATT and CDR2 SNEGSKA (reference sequence). V dropped 1 base and J dropped 3 bases, with 13 bases sitting between them. The CDR3 totals 15 residues. The CDR3 nucleotides are TGCAGTGCTAGAGTTAGGAGGGAGTACTACAATGAGCAGTTCTTC. It translates to CSARVRREYYNEQFF.

In this sample, this clonotype turned up many times. The chain uses TRBV20-1 and TRBJ1-2; D is ambiguous. Germline CDR1 is DFQATT and CDR2 is SNEGSKA (reference sequence). The CDR3 covers 12 residues. V lost 5 bases, J lost 2 bases, and 9 bases lay in between. This CDR3 is CSASRPNYGYTF. Written as DNA, the CDR3 is TGCAGTGCTTCCCGGCCCAACTATGGCTACACCTTC.

Of note for this clonotype: One base away lies a much larger clone, so this may be a sequencing read error. The chain is built from TRBV7-3 and TRBJ1-1, with 7 bases lining up with TRBD1. Per germline, CDR1 SGHTA and CDR2 FQGTGA. The CDR3 consists of 15 residues. The CDR3 loop reads CARSLIGGGVNGAFF. In nucleotides, the CDR3 is TGTGCCAGGAGCTTAATCGGAGGGGGCGTTAACGGAGCTTTCTTT.

The chain links TRBV19 to TRBJ2-6, with 9 bases aligning to TRBD1. Germline V lookup: CDR1 LNHDA, CDR2 SQIVND (reference sequence). Trimming cost V 4 bases and J 1 base; bases outside gene matches: 2. The CDR3 is 16 residues long. The CDR3 nucleotides read TGTGCCAGTAGTACAGACAGGGGGTCTGGGGCCAACGTCCTGACTTTC. It specifies CASSTDRGSGANVLTF.

The chain carries TRBV4-2 and TRBJ1-6; 7 bases fit TRBD1. V was pared by 3 bases and J by 4 bases, with 6 bases of the junction left unmatched. Germline lookup yields CDR1 LGHNA and CDR2 YNFKEQ. There are 16 residues in the CDR3. The CDR3 DNA is TGTGCCAGCAGCCAGCTGGAGACAGGGTATAATTCACCCCTCCACTTT. Translating gives CASSQLETGYNSPLHF.

This clonotype occurred many times. V and J are TRBV2 and TRBJ2-3; no clear D gene. There are 13 residues in the CDR3. Germline loops: CDR1 SNHLY, CDR2 FYNNEI. Trimming took 7 bases from V and 6 from J, leaving 14 bases between them. Here the CDR3 reads CASIIGLSDTQYF. DNA of the CDR3: TGTGCCAGCATTATCGGGCTTTCGGATACGCAGTATTTT.

This clonotype has a count of ten or more. The chain combines TRBV7-9 with TRBJ2-7, with D maybe TRBD2 (6 bases). The ends were cut back, 1 base at V and 4 bases at J, with 20 bases in the middle. Germline V gene data show CDR1 as SEHNR and CDR2 as FQNEAQ (reference sequence). This CDR3 spans 17 amino acids. The CDR3 sequence is CASSLGVAAQSAYEQYF. The CDR3 DNA reads TGTGCCAGCAGCTTAGGGGTAGCGGCACAGTCGGCTTACGAGCAGTACTTC.

This clonotype has a count of ten or more. The chain joins TRBV28 to TRBJ2-7; 10 positions match TRBD1. V trimming: 3 bases; J trimming: 3 bases; junction bases outside the gene matches: 2. CDR3 length equals 14 residues. Germline V lookup: CDR1 MDHEN, CDR2 SYDVKM. In DNA, the CDR3 is TGTGCCAGCAGTTTCAGGACAGGGGGCTACGAGCAGTACTTC. Translating it yields CASSFRTGGYEQYF.

This clonotype was counted ten times or more. The chain combines TRBV3-1 with TRBJ2-5; TRBD1 aligns across 9 bases. The germline gives CDR1 LGHDT, CDR2 YNNKEL (reference sequence). This CDR3 is 15 amino acids long. V was pared by 2 bases and J by 2 bases, with 3 bases of the junction left unmatched. The CDR3 DNA reads as TGTGCCAGCAGCCAACGGACAGGGGTTCAAGAGACCCAGTACTTC. It codes for CASSQRTGVQETQYF.

This chain joins TRBV11-2 and TRBJ1-5; D is uncertain. CDR1 is SGHAT, CDR2 FQNNGV, per germline. The V and J ends lost 5 bases and 6 bases respectively, with 11 bases between them. CDR3 length equals 13 residues. As DNA, the CDR3 is TGTGCCAGCAGCCCGTTGGTTGGTCAGCCCCAGCATTTT. Translated: CASSPLVGQPQHF.

In this sample, this clonotype turned up a few times. The V gene is TRBV4-1, the J gene TRBJ2-1, with 11 bases identical to TRBD2. Germline CDR1 is MGHRA and CDR2 is YSYEKL. J lost 9 bases, V lost 0 bases, and 4 bases had no gene match. This CDR3 comprises 15 residues. The CDR3 DNA follows: TGCGCCAGCAGCCAAGAGGAACTAGCGGGAGCTGAGCAGTTCTTC. Translating it yields CASSQEELAGAEQFF.

The table lists this clonotype with many counts. The CDR3 DNA reads as TGCAGTGCTAGGTTAGGGGCGCGAGGAGGAGAGACCCAGTACTTC. Its protein product is CSARLGARGGETQYF. This sequence joins TRBV20-1 and TRBJ2-5; D is tentatively TRBD1 or TRBD2 (5 bases each). Germline lookup yields CDR1 DFQATT and CDR2 SNEGSKA (reference sequence). Between the trimmed V and J ends, which lost 3 bases and 4 bases, there was a span of 18 bases. The CDR3 is 15 residues long.

The table lists this clonotype with many counts. V is TRBV20-1 and J is TRBJ2-7; perhaps D is TRBD1 or TRBD2 (6 bases each). V was shortened by 1 base and J by 7 bases, with 17 bases between the two germline ends. In germline, CDR1 is DFQATT, CDR2 SNEGSKA (reference sequence). The CDR3 length is 14 residues. As DNA, the CDR3 is TGCAGTGCTAGAGGGTTCAGGGGACTTAATGAGCAGTACTTC. Translating it yields CSARGFRGLNEQYF.

The rearrangement uses TRBV6-1 and TRBJ1-4; tentatively, D is TRBD1 (5 bases). Looked up from germline, CDR1 is MNHNS and CDR2 is SASEGT. There are 12 residues in the CDR3. Trimming shortened V by 3 bases and J by 9 bases, and 8 bases separated the two germline ends. CDR3 sequence (DNA): TGTGCCAGCAGTGAGGGGGGTAAAAAACTGTTTTTT. Amino acid sequence: CASSEGGKKLFF.

As to this clonotype: A much larger clone sits a single nucleotide away, making a read error possible. The chain recombines TRBV5-1 with TRBJ2-2, with a possible D match to TRBD1 (6 bases). The CDR3 is 15 amino acids. CDR1 and CDR2 from the germline V gene are SGHRS and YFSETQ. V dropped 4 bases and J dropped 2 bases, with 12 bases sitting between them. In nucleotides, the CDR3 is TGCGCCAGCAGCCAGGGGTCAAGCAACACCGGGGAGCTGTTTTTT. It specifies CASSQGSSNTGELFF.

The J gene is TRBJ2-5, the V gene TRBV2, with a weak D call TRBD1 (8 bases). The V gene's germline CDR1 is SNHLY and CDR2 FYNNEI. Deletions cut 6 bases from V and 5 bases from J, with 16 bases between. The CDR3 is 14 amino acids. The CDR3 loop is CASSHDRGGETQYF. The DNA for the CDR3 is TGTGCCAGCAGCCATGACAGGGGAGGGGAGACCCAGTACTTC. Together with reference TRBV2 and TRBJ2-5, the CDR3 gives the full variable domain: EPEVTQTPSHQVTQMGQEVILRCVPISNHLYFYWYRQILGQKVEFLVSFYNNEISEKSEIFDDQFSVERPDGSNFTLKIRSTKLEDSAMYFCASSHDRGGETQYFGPGTRLLVL.

This clonotype occurred many times. This chain links TRBV27 with TRBJ2-7, with D hard to call. This CDR3 has 16 amino acids. V shed 6 bases and J shed 2 bases, with 20 bases lying between them. Per the germline V gene, CDR1 is MNHEY and CDR2 is SMNVEV (reference sequence). The CDR3 nucleotides are TGTGCCAGCAGCCCCATTCTGTACGGCAGGACCTACGAGCAGTACTTC. It encodes CASSPILYGRTYEQYF.